Below, one T cell receptor beta chain is given with its context. This receptor's antigen is unknown. CDR1 is given as MNHEY and CDR2 as SVGAGI, both from the germline V gene. Germline trimming amounts to 6 bases on V and 4 bases on J, with 9 as the count of junction bases outside the gene matches. Its CDR3 holds 15 amino acids, cysteine through phenylalanine. Only CDR3 DNA is held: 45 bases, read in frame from base 1. The receptor library was made with the immunoSEQ multiplex PCR assay. The multiplex PCR relied on a mix of 60 forward primers for TCR Vbeta segments and 13 reverse primers for TCR Jbeta segments. The CDR3 region of rearranged TCR beta genes was amplified from genomic DNA by a multiplex PCR assay. On the Illumina HiSeq System, the amplified TCR beta libraries were sequenced as 87-base-pair reads. Per the authors' processing: In a later analysis, tens of millions of unique TCR beta chains were counted across the 500 to 700 repertoires, and approximately 11 million of these chains were shared by at least two donors. Raw reads were error-corrected and collapsed into unique sequences with a nearest-neighbor algorithm that merged closely related sequences to remove PCR and sequencing errors. CDR3 sequences were aligned to IMGT reference sequences to assign V, D and J gene segments. Each retained sequence needed at least a six-nucleotide match to both a V gene segment and a J gene segment. A rearrangement was called productive if the CDR3 had no stop codons and remained in frame with V and J, and every other rearrangement was called non-productive. Following IMGT convention, CDR3 was defined as the stretch from the second conserved V-encoded cysteine up to the conserved J-encoded phenylalanine. The earlier analysis of about 560 of the donors excluded any sequence lacking an unambiguous match to a single V gene segment. An earlier analysis of a few hundred of the donors called V segments functional above 56.7% productive rearrangements and segregating when the between-donor standard deviation exceeded 5%. A statistical classification framework was built to diagnose cytomegalovirus status from the catalog of TCR beta chain sequences. In a later analysis, V and J genes were assigned by comparing TCR nucleotide sequences against IMGT/GENE-DB human TR gene sequences. The TCRdist pipeline was used in a later analysis to assign CDR3 sequences and most-parsimonious VDJ recombination scenarios. In a later analysis, each TCR beta chain was defined by its CDR3 amino acid sequence together with its V-gene family, and reads lacking a unique V-gene family were excluded. To address suspected cross-contamination and a sequencing artifact, a later analysis removed under 600 highly shared, low-generation-probability nucleotide sequences. In a later analysis, a clonal expansion index for each public chain was calculated from normalized within-repertoire ranks of inferred template counts. In a later analysis, generation probabilities were computed using a VDJ recombination model fitted to out-of-frame rearrangements, and the results were checked against IGoR. A later analysis scored TCR-TCR, TCR-HLA and TCR-CMV co-occurrence with hypergeometric tests, applying a repertoire-size bias correction to TCR pairs. To estimate false discovery rates, a later analysis permuted the HLA or CMV assignments 20 times. In a later analysis, co-occurring TCRs were grouped using DBSCAN, and TCRdist sequence similarity was added for clustering within HLA-allele-positive subsets. Repertoires with fewer than 30,000 or more than 120,000 public chains, plus five repertoires with anomalous nucleotide sharing, were excluded from co-occurrence clustering. In TCRdb, the immuneACCESS table is reduced to in-frame sequences with V and J assigned. These tables do not hold every clone; where another copy was compared, an unresolved V gene accounts for under half, and the others remain unexplained. D and trimming come from the DNA, and the V and J calls and clone size come from that table. The data table for this sample lists approximately 75,000 clones. The ten largest clones capture about 0.83% of the sample.

The cohort consisted of 650 to 850 healthy bone marrow donors. Cohort members were all nominally healthy when sampled, although unrecorded immune exposures were likely present. The donor was CMV seronegative and was included in the group of a few hundred seronegative cohort members. A peripheral blood sample was provided by each donor, and peripheral blood mononuclear cells were used for TCR beta sequencing. The Qiagen DNeasy Blood Extraction Kit was used to extract genomic DNA from the blood cell samples. The data were taken from a study of cytomegalovirus exposure and HLA in healthy donors (dated by TCRdb to about 2017). For the study in its entirety: An earlier analysis of approximately 640 of the donors reported 250 to 300 Gb of sequence data and some 120 million unique TCR beta sequences from roughly 180 million T cells. An early release covering roughly 640 HLA-typed donors comprised about 290 gigabases of sequencing data and 65 million to 100 million unique TCR sequences. Of the roughly 400 genotyped donors, less than 85% were placed in the genetic ancestry cluster associated with self-reported Caucasian donors. The study was designed to test whether signatures of past pathogen exposure could be identified by cataloging public T cell receptors. Using immunosequencing, the study profiled T cell repertoires from around 680 subjects and related those repertoires to cytomegalovirus serostatus. Besides the first cohort of roughly 660 subjects, a separate validation cohort made up of over 95 different subjects was used. High-throughput TCR immunosequencing, statistical association of individual TCRs with disease status, and machine learning were combined to predict cytomegalovirus infection status. A later analysis re-analyzed previously published TCR beta repertoires from about 600 donors and added high-resolution HLA genotyping to study TCR occurrence patterns. In the later analysis, no new phenotypic data were used to find candidate immune exposures; instead, reliance was placed on TCR beta sequences and their occurrence across donors. To decide whether each TCR beta V gene segment behaved as functional or pseudogenic, an earlier analysis of nearly 600 of the donors relied on high-throughput TCR beta sequencing. Alongside the repertoire data, information on donor age, sex, ethnicity and CMV serostatus was compiled. Genome-wide SNP genotypes for about 65% of the 666 donors were used in a later genetic analysis, which treated that subset as a discovery cohort. All discovery cohort repertoires had been generated on a single sequencing platform. HLA typing included class I and class II loci at four-digit resolution. Typing coverage differed by locus: A, B, C, DRB1 and DQB1 were typed in about 620-640 donors, DQA1 in about 510, DPA1 in 600 to 610, and DPB1 in approximately 450. Because of strong linkage in the cohort, 5 or 6 DR-DQ haplotypes were treated as single units for association and clustering. Among some 410 genotyped donors of the cohort, an average of roughly 230,000 unique TCR beta nucleotide sequences was sequenced per donor, of which about 19% were non-productive. Overall study results and their limits: Roughly uniform sequencing depth across donors was assumed in presence/absence analyses, although this assumption may not hold. A further reported finding was that TCR beta sequences accurately predicted the HLA-A and HLA-B alleles for most subjects in the first cohort. A later analysis found that TCR association rates varied across HLA loci, with DRB1 alleles showing the most associated TCRs and HLA-C alleles the fewest. A later analysis reported that several top co-occurrence clusters appeared linked to parvovirus B19, influenza, CMV and Epstein-Barr virus. It was suggested by the authors that the approach could potentially be generalized to other disease states and immunological phenotypes. Because HLA typing was missing for some donors at each locus, association tests included only the typed subset. Compared with the approximately 700-donor mean, donors in an Asian-associated ancestry cluster had fewer N-insertions in productive TCRs, according to a later genetic analysis. A later analysis found that most CMV-associated TCR beta chains appeared HLA-restricted, with HLA associations seemingly driven largely by CMV exposure. Linkage disequilibrium might explain the correlated functional status among segregating V segments, but an unknown experimental factor could not be excluded. The only immune exposure information available for the cohort was CMV serostatus. In vitro tests confirmed that a few of the cytomegalovirus-associated TCR beta chains recognize cytomegalovirus antigens. The study listed approximately 150 TCR beta chains as associated with cytomegalovirus. Only TCR beta chains were sequenced in this cohort, and the absence of alpha or paired-chain data limited detectable features. Approximately 16 rarely observed V segments, including chromosome 9 orphons, were excluded from the earlier analysis of several hundred of the donors because counts were too low. The 87-base-pair reads could not distinguish some IMGT-functional V segments, including TRBV6-2 and TRBV6-3, so those segments were excluded. V-gene and J-gene trimming of TCR beta chains was associated with a missense DCLRE1C variant in a later genetic analysis, and the association was replicated in an independent cohort. In a later analysis, around 17,000 TCR beta sequences were associated with specific HLA alleles at a false discovery rate of 0.05. Strong co-occurrence of HLA alleles, especially DR and DQ, made assigning TCR associations to individual alleles difficult. In an earlier analysis of 587 of the donors, most TCR beta V segments appeared in productive rearrangements about 87% or about 30% of the time, broadly matching IMGT annotations. In both the original and validation cohorts, the classifier was reported to diagnose cytomegalovirus status with high specificity and sensitivity. Compared with equally common non-associated chains, HLA-associated TCR beta chains in a later analysis were more clonally expanded and had lower generation probabilities. The sequencing pipeline was judged likely to have produced a cluster of highly shared sequence variants as a technical artifact. Across donors, most TCR sequences were observed very rarely, whereas some public TCRs were present in many individuals.

This receptor was taken from a boy between 10 and 17 years old in good health and CMV-seronegative. The source material was PBMCs. The chain is assembled from TRBV6-5 and TRBJ1-2; 9 central bases correspond to TRBD1. The CDR3 protein: CASSYRGHRGYGYTF. Here is the DNA: TGTGCCAGCAGCTACAGGGGGCACCGCGGCTATGGCTACACCTTC.